This TCR beta chain was recovered during a study of blood T cell repertoires in COVID-19. Original processing notes: Estimation of nucleated cell counts relied on the amplification of reference gene primers. Method: immunoSEQ multiplex PCR; TCRdb's copy keeps in-frame clones and lacks some. V, J and clone size derive from that table, while D and trimming were established from the DNA sequence. Of about 75,000 clones detected, around 80% appear once; the ten largest clones hold about 20%. The germline gives CDR1 SGHTA, CDR2 FQGTGA. V was trimmed by 5 bases and J by 3 bases, leaving 11 bases between them. This CDR3 is built from 15 residues.

The sequencing sample was made of peripheral blood. The origin of this receptor is a woman aged 45-65 years with acute or convalescent COVID-19. This chain joins TRBV7-3 and TRBJ2-6, with a weak D call TRBD1 (6 bases). The CDR3 sequence is CASSHRASGANVLTF. CDR3 DNA sequence: TGTGCCAGCAGCCACAGGGCTAGTGGGGCCAACGTCCTGACTTTC.